These T cell receptor beta chains were read from a single sample in a study of siplizumab effects on memory and regulatory T cells. Sequenced by immunoSEQ multiplex PCR; TCRdb stores in-frame clones only, minus some. The data show more than 90,000 clones, about 93% seen once. Sequenced material: non-Treg CD4+ T cells sorted from blood. Receptors were obtained from a human donor in good health. Each CDR3 is given with its conserved first and last residue.

v_gene,CDR3aa
TRBV19,CASSIGPPGGQPQHF
TRBV6-1,CASGKGSFTEAFF
TRBV5-4,CASSSKQGPNYGYTF
TRBV6-5,CASKRQNSNQPQHF
TRBV4-1,CASSQIPPATNEKLFF
TRBV6-4,CASSVVAGGGYTF
TRBV27,CASSRGGSQPQHF
TRBV6-1,CASTSGASGNTIYF
TRBV4-1,CASSQDRYAGRIPEAFF
TRBV2,CASSPLSLTVETQYF
TRBV18,CASSTLTGVFAGELFF
TRBV7-9,CASSLRLAGNTDTQYF
TRBV6-6,CASSYARTYEQYF
TRBV27,CASSLSLRATYGYTF
TRBV6-1,CASSERGDSYEQYF
TRBV18,CASSPLGETQYF